This T cell receptor (beta chain) was documented in a study of T cell repertoires in cytomegalovirus infection. About the research overall: Matching HLA type and CMV infection were both indicated by public TCR beta signatures. Overall study results and limits: Across the ex vivo response, the dominant clonotypes were HLA-C-restricted CMV-specific TCR beta clonotypes. Frequencies of public TCR beta families were cumulated, and this identified carriers of CMV plus the relevant HLA.

CDR1 and CDR2 from the germline V gene are PRHDT and FYEKMQ (reference sequence). The length of the CDR3 is 15 residues. Trimming left V 3 bases short and J 6 bases short, with 18 bases between. This clonotype has more than one count but fewer than ten. Its antigen remains unknown. TCRdb reanalysed the reads using MiXCR and keeps one entry per CDR3 protein. The table has 270,000 or so distinct CDR3 sequences, around 15% seen once. This receptor was obtained from a human donor in good health (CMV status not recorded). Some clones in this sample may be carry-over from other donors' samples. The sequencing sample was made of CD8+ T cells from PBMCs. V usage is TRBV13 and J usage is TRBJ2-7, with a possible D match to TRBD1 (6 bases). The CDR3 reads CASSFVEQGGFEQYF. The CDR3 nucleotides read TGTGCCAGCAGCTTTGTCGAACAGGGCGGCTTCGAGCAGTACTTC.